The TCR beta chain described here comes from a study of beta chain features in type 1 diabetes (dated 2018 in TCRdb). Some background on the complete study: Mean age, gender distribution, total cell number and subset yield did not differ between patients and healthy donors. A total of under 140,000,000 sorted cells were examined across all samples, and the number of cells per subset was strongly correlated with RNA yield. Regulatory and stem cell-like memory subsets were isolated from only 8 patients and roughly 8 healthy donors, whereas naive and central memory subsets came from all 28 donors. The study compared TCRB repertoires of sorted circulating CD4+ T cell subsets between recently diagnosed type 1 diabetes patients and matched healthy donors.

The High Capacity cDNA Reverse Transcription Kit was used to reverse transcribe all of the isolated RNA, meaning that expressed TCRB transcripts were what got sequenced. Naive, central memory and regulatory T cell samples underwent deep immunoSEQ sequencing, averaging around 4 million total reads per sample. After sorted cells were lysed in RLT buffer, RNA was extracted with DNase-treated RNeasy Micro or Mini kits, with the choice depending on cell number. To prevent cross-contamination, each cell subset was processed individually, whereas patient and healthy donor samples were processed jointly. The immunoSEQ multiplex PCR was used to amplify TCRB sequences from cDNA, yielding 87-bp fragments that span the CDR3 region. Sequencing of the amplicons was done on the Illumina HiSeq platform. In the original analysis: PCR bias was computationally corrected using synthetic template baselines, reads within Hamming distance 2 were collapsed, and singletons that could not be merged were discarded. Reads were aligned to IMGT to assign V, D and J genes, CDR3 length, and insertions or deletions at six rearrangement sites. Within each subset, clonotype counts were normalized to the number of sorted cells before true diversity and Gini coefficients were calculated with the tcR R package. Repertoire sharing was quantified using the overlap coefficient calculated on TCRB nucleotide sequences. As a proxy for the pre-selection repertoire, out-of-frame TCRB sequences from naive cells were analyzed. This is the immuneACCESS table as TCRdb keeps it, with only in-frame sequences that have V and J called. A part of the clones is gone; compared with another copy, unresolved V genes explain less than half, and the rest is unexplained. The V and J calls and clone size were taken over from that table, and D and trimming were inferred from the DNA. This sample is represented by just over 600,000 clones; roughly a sixth of them were singletons. The ten top clones hold approximately 0.093% of the sample.

This clone came up a few times. This clone's antigen is unknown. Per-base qualities were not stored, and no clone one base away is much larger. CDR1 is given as MNHEY and CDR2 as SMNVEV, both from the germline V gene (reference sequence). V is shortened by 3 bases, J by 2 bases, and the region joining them spans 14 bases. The CDR3 holds 15 amino acids from the cysteine to the phenylalanine. The kept DNA is CDR3 alone, 45 bases in frame from the first base. General study outcomes and caveats: Because the HLA sub-analyses included only small numbers of individuals, any influence of HLA type on TCRB rearrangement was left unresolved. Shorter templates might have been favored by PCR, but patient and control samples were amplified and corrected together, so both groups would have been affected equally by any skew. At VDJ recombination sites, type 1 diabetes patients had fewer insertions and more deleted nucleotides, which implies abnormalities in thymic rearrangement. Sequencing cDNA rather than genomic DNA could over-represent highly expressing activated cells, although activation and CD3 levels did not differ between groups. The naive, central memory and regulatory TCRB repertoires appeared to resemble one another more closely among patients than among healthy donors. Type 1 diabetes patients showed a moderate but significant shortening of TCRB CDR3 length in all four CD4+ subsets.

Each donor gave one peripheral blood draw, around 100 mL on average, collected into heparinised tubes. A BD FACSAria II was used to sort naive, central memory, regulatory and stem cell-like memory CD4+ T cells with a panel that included CD45RO, CCR7, CD25, CD127, CD95 and CD27. All sorted populations exceeded 95% purity. PBMCs were isolated immediately by Lymphoprep density gradient centrifugation and stained directly without culture. So that batch effects would be minimized, each experiment stained and sorted samples in pairs, pairing one healthy donor with one patient. The rearrangement joined TRBV27 to TRBJ2-7; 6 matching bases give a weak D call of TRBD1. Sequenced: naive CD4+ T cells from blood. In the paper's terms, the cell subset or site label means: true naive CD4+ T cells. The clonotype was recovered from a man aged 18 to 30 in good health. For the CDR3, the sequence is CASSLQGSGTYEQYF. The DNA reads TGTGCCAGCAGTTTGCAGGGGTCTGGGACCTACGAGCAGTACTTC.